These 30 T cell receptor beta chains originate from one sample sequenced in a study of T cell clonality in common variable immunodeficiency. Assay used: immunoSEQ multiplex PCR; TCRdb lists only in-frame clones, some missing. The data show roughly 70,000 clones, with none appearing a single time. The source material was peripheral blood mononuclear cells. The receptors shown here come from a person aged 18 to 70 in good health.

This clone was seen at least ten times. The read terminates 3 residues before the CDR3 end, so the remaining end is supplied by the germline J gene. The gene calls are TRBV5-1 and TRBJ2-7; 9 nucleotides agree with TRBD1. The V and J ends lost 0 bases and 4 bases, in that order; junction bases with no gene match: 2. The CDR3 contains 14 residues. Germline V gene lookup returns CDR1 SGHRS and CDR2 YFSETQ. The part of the CDR3 DNA that was read is TGCGCCAGCAGCTTGGGGGACAGGGTTTACGAG. Residues: CASSLGDRVYE. The entire CDR3 is CASSLGDRVYEQYF.

This clone was found many times. The read stops 3 residues short of the end of the CDR3; the missing end is completed from the germline J gene. The rearrangement links TRBV7-9 to TRBJ2-5; weak D call: TRBD2 (5 bases). The CDR3 covers 15 residues. The V and J ends lost 5 bases and 1 base respectively, with 14 bases between them. Germline V gives CDR1 SEHNR, CDR2 FQNEAQ (reference sequence). Incomplete CDR3 DNA: TGTGCCAGCAGCCACATTAGTCGGGGCCAAGAGACC. This sequence encodes CASSHISRGQET. The whole CDR3 region reads CASSHISRGQETQYF.

Worth noting for this clone: The read comes to an end 3 residues before the CDR3 does, leaving the germline J gene to fill in the end. The gene calls are TRBV7-8 and TRBJ1-6, with D tentatively TRBD1 (6 bases). The V end lost 2 bases, the J end lost 7 bases, and 15 bases lay between the germline ends. Germline assignment: CDR1 SGHVS and CDR2 FQNEAQ. The CDR3 contains 16 residues. The CDR3 sequence: CASSLLRTVGNSPLHF. The DNA read from the CDR3 is TGTGCCAGCAGCTTACTCCGGACAGTGGGGAATTCACCC.

In this sample, this clone turned up many times. The sequenced fragment ends 3 residues before the CDR3 boundary, so the rest is inferred from the germline J gene. This sequence joins TRBV18 and TRBJ1-3; D is possibly TRBD1 (6 bases). The length of the CDR3 is 15 residues. The germline V and J ends were trimmed by 2 bases and 2 bases, with 10 bases remaining between them. Germline V gene data show CDR1 as KGHSH and CDR2 as LQKENI. CDR3 bases read: TGTGCCAGCTCACCAATGGAGGGGGCTGGAAACACC. Translation: CASSPMEGAGNT. The whole CDR3 region reads CASSPMEGAGNTIYF.

In this sample, this clone turned up many times. The read gets to within 3 residues of the CDR3 end, and the germline J gene fills in the rest. The rearrangement joins TRBV19 to TRBJ1-6; the D is unclear. This CDR3 has 14 amino acids. The germline CDR1 and CDR2 sequences are LNHDA and SQIVND (reference sequence). Trimming took off 4 bases at V and 10 bases at J, with 14 bases between the two ends. The CDR3 bases that were read are TGTGCCAGTAGTAGCAGGAAAGAGGCCTCACCC. Protein: CASSSRKEASP. The CDR3 as a whole reads CASSSRKEASPLHF.

This clone was observed at least ten times. The missing CDR3 end, 3 residues past where the read stops, is filled in from the germline J gene. This chain connects TRBV4-2 to TRBJ1-1; the match to TRBD1 covers 8 bases. The germline gives CDR1 LGHNA, CDR2 YNFKEQ. The CDR3 length is 15 residues. After removal of 3 bases from V and 5 bases from J, the junction contained 8 bases not matched to a gene. The part of the CDR3 DNA that was read is TGTGCCAGCAGCCATGCCGGGACAGGTGCAACTGAA. It specifies CASSHAGTGATE. From start to end, the CDR3 is CASSHAGTGATEAFF.

This clone has a count of ten or more. Coverage ceases 3 residues before the CDR3 finishes, and the germline J gene fills in the end. This sequence joins TRBV5-5 and TRBJ2-7; D possibly corresponds to TRBD1 (6 bases). From germline, CDR1 is SGHKS and CDR2 YYEKEE (reference sequence). The length of the CDR3 is 14 residues. V lost 4 bases to trimming and J lost 2 bases, with 13 bases between them. CDR3 protein: CASSPTGTTYEQYF. The sequenced part of the CDR3 DNA is TGTGCCAGCAGCCCGACAGGCACGACCTACGAG.

This clone was counted at least ten times. The read is 3 residues too short to cover the CDR3 end, so that end is filled in from the germline J gene. The chain combines TRBV15 with TRBJ2-1; 8 bases are shared with TRBD2. Trimming took 0 bases from V and 3 from J; bases not matched to a gene: 7. From germline, CDR1 is LNHNV and CDR2 YYDKDF (reference sequence). This CDR3 has 17 residues. Partial CDR3 DNA: TGTGCCACCAGCAGAGATCCGGCGGGAGGTCGCTACAATGAG. Residues: CATSRDPAGGRYNE. The complete CDR3 protein is CATSRDPAGGRYNEQFF.

This clone was seen many times. With the read ending 3 residues before the CDR3 end, the germline J gene is used to fill in that end. The V and J genes are TRBV5-6 and TRBJ2-7; 7 nucleotides line up with TRBD1. Trimming at V came to 1 base and at J to 2 bases, leaving 6 bases not matched to a gene. The CDR3 runs to 15 residues. Germline V gene sequence: CDR1 SGHDT, CDR2 YYEEEE. The DNA read from the CDR3 is TGTGCCAGCAGCTTGAACGGGCAGGGGGCCTACGAG. Its protein is CASSLNGQGAYE. The CDR3 reads in full as CASSLNGQGAYEQYF.

This clone was counted ten times or more. The read ends 3 residues before the CDR3 terminus; that terminus is restored from the germline J gene. The genes are TRBV19 and TRBJ2-1, with D tentatively TRBD2 (6 bases). Between the trimmed V and J ends, which lost 5 bases and 4 bases, there was a span of 12 bases. The CDR3 runs to 14 residues. Germline lookup yields CDR1 LNHDA and CDR2 SQIVND (reference sequence). CDR3 in amino acids: CASSFRREYNEQFF. The DNA read from the CDR3 is TGTGCCAGTAGTTTTCGGCGGGAATACAATGAG.

The table lists this clone with many counts. The sequenced fragment ends 3 residues before the CDR3 boundary, so the rest is inferred from the germline J gene. The V and J genes are TRBV28 and TRBJ2-2; unclear D gene. CDR3 length: 12 amino acids. V dropped 6 bases and J dropped 5 bases, with 7 bases sitting between them. Germline CDR1 MDHEN, CDR2 SYDVKM. The CDR3 bases that were read are TGTGCCAGCAGGCGGTTGACCGGGGAG. It yields the protein CASRRLTGE. The whole CDR3 sequence is CASRRLTGELFF.

This clone was detected ten times or more. The read stops 3 residues short of the end of the CDR3; the missing end is completed from the germline J gene. The J gene is TRBJ2-7, the V gene TRBV10-3; D is perhaps TRBD2 (6 bases). The CDR3 runs to 14 residues. The V and J ends lost 6 bases and 1 base respectively, with 13 bases between them. Germline V lookup: CDR1 ENHRY, CDR2 SYGVKD. The CDR3 spells CAIRSGTGSYEQYF. Partial CDR3 DNA: TGTGCCATCAGATCCGGGACTGGATCCTACGAG.

For this clone: The sequence runs out 3 residues before the end of the CDR3; the remainder is reconstructed from the germline J gene. The chain links TRBV7-9 to TRBJ1-4, with 8 nucleotides matching TRBD1. The CDR3 has 15 amino acids. The V segment lost 5 bases and the J segment 8 bases; nucleotides outside the gene matches: 10. The germline CDR1 and CDR2 sequences are SEHNR and FQNEAQ (reference sequence). CDR3 in amino acids: CASSPRTGWDEKLFF. The DNA read from the CDR3 is TGTGCCAGCAGCCCCCGGACAGGGTGGGACGAAAAA.

Ten or more counts support this clone. Coverage ceases 3 residues before the CDR3 finishes, and the germline J gene fills in the end. This chain uses TRBV18 with TRBJ1-5, with 7 bases aligning to TRBD1. Unmatched junction bases numbered 8, after V lost 3 bases and J lost 3 bases. The CDR3 consists of 16 residues. Germline CDR1 and CDR2: KGHSH and LQKENI. This CDR3 reads CASSPNGQAFNQPQHF. The DNA read from the CDR3 is TGTGCCAGCTCACCGAACGGACAGGCCTTCAATCAGCCC.

This clone has ten or more counts. The DNA ends 3 residues before the CDR3 does, and the rest of the CDR3 is filled in from the germline J gene. The rearrangement joins TRBV11-2 to TRBJ2-3, with D unclear. This CDR3 region has 15 residues. Between the trimmed V and J ends, which lost 0 bases and 8 bases, there was a span of 15 bases. The germline gives CDR1 SGHAT, CDR2 FQNNGV. Partial CDR3 DNA: TGTGCCAGCAGCTTAGACCCGACACCCAAGGGTACG. Translated: CASSLDPTPKGT. The complete CDR3 protein is CASSLDPTPKGTQYF.

This clone was counted many times. Incomplete CDR3 DNA: TGTGCCAGCAGAGCTACAGGGGCCACCGGGGAG. Its translation is CASRATGATGE. The full CDR3 protein reads CASRATGATGELFF. The rearrangement links TRBV2 to TRBJ2-2; TRBD1 agrees at 7 bases. The CDR3 end falls 3 residues outside the read, so it is completed with the germline J gene. Germline V gene data show CDR1 as SNHLY and CDR2 as FYNNEI. The CDR3 length is 14 residues. The V and J ends lost 6 bases and 4 bases, in that order; junction bases with no gene match: 5.

This clone was found many times. Read data end 3 residues before the CDR3 end; the end is taken from the germline J gene. The gene calls are TRBV19 and TRBJ2-7; 8 nucleotides agree with TRBD1. Per germline, CDR1 LNHDA and CDR2 SQIVND (reference sequence). J gave up 5 bases and V 6 bases, and 6 bases lay outside the gene matches. CDR3 length: 13 amino acids. The sequenced CDR3 bases are TGTGCCAGTAGCGACAGGGGAATTAACGAG. It encodes CASSDRGINE. The full CDR3 is CASSDRGINEQYF.

This clone was detected many times. The read halts 3 residues ahead of the CDR3 end, with the missing end drawn from the germline J gene. The V gene is TRBV19, the J gene TRBJ1-3; D is undetermined. This CDR3 spans 13 amino acids. V was shortened by 10 bases and J by 0 bases, with 10 bases between the two germline ends. Germline V CDR1 and CDR2: LNHDA, SQIVND (reference sequence). CDR3 sequence reads: CATWASSGNTIYF. The part of the CDR3 DNA that was read is TGTGCCACCTGGGCCTCCTCTGGAAACACC.

This clone was seen repeatedly, ten times or more. Coverage ceases 3 residues before the CDR3 finishes, and the germline J gene fills in the end. The chain combines TRBV5-1 with TRBJ1-1; 7 nucleotides agree with TRBD1. Germline V gives CDR1 SGHRS, CDR2 YFSETQ. V shed 0 bases and J 1 base; nucleotides not matched to a gene: 3. The CDR3 is 15 residues long. Incomplete CDR3 DNA: TGCGCCAGCAGCTTGGGGGGACAGCGGAACACTGAA. Amino acids: CASSLGGQRNTE. Given in full, the CDR3 is CASSLGGQRNTEAFF.

There are many counts of this clone. The CDR3 end lies 3 residues beyond the end of the read and is filled in from the germline J gene. The chain is built from TRBV20-1 and TRBJ1-1; D remains ambiguous. Trimming stripped 5 bases from V and 5 bases from J, with 18 bases between. The germline CDR1 and CDR2 sequences are DFQATT and SNEGSKA (reference sequence). This CDR3 has 14 residues. The CDR3 DNA, read in part, is TGCAGTGCTTCGCCCTCGGTCAGGAGGACTGAA. This gives the protein CSASPSVRRTE. The full CDR3 protein reads CSASPSVRRTEAFF.

This clone came up many times. The CDR3 goes on 3 residues after the read ends, and that part is filled in from the germline J gene. The V call is TRBV13, the J call TRBJ1-2; the match to TRBD1 covers 7 bases. J lost 4 bases, V lost 3 bases, and 8 bases had no gene match. The CDR3 consists of 15 residues. CDR1 and CDR2 from the germline V gene are PRHDT and FYEKMQ (reference sequence). The CDR3 DNA, read in part, is TGTGCCAGCAGCTTGTCCGGACAGGCCCTCTATGGC. Translation: CASSLSGQALYG. The entire CDR3 is CASSLSGQALYGYTF.

At least ten counts were recorded for this clone. Sequencing ends 3 residues short of the CDR3 end; the germline J gene provides the rest. The chain has TRBV12-3 or TRBV12-4 and TRBJ2-2, with 11 bases matching TRBD1. The CDR3 sequence is 18 residues long. The junction had 9 bases not matched to a gene; V was cut back by 5 bases and J by 1 base. CDR3 DNA, as far as it was read: TGTGCCAGCAGTCCCGGGACAGGGGGTTTCCGGAACACCGGGGAG. Translating it yields CASSPGTGGFRNTGE. The CDR3 in its entirety is CASSPGTGGFRNTGELFF.

This clone was seen at least ten times. CDR3 residues: CASRIRQSTDTQYF. The covered CDR3 bases are TGTGCCAGCAGAATTCGACAGAGCACAGATACG. This chain connects TRBV2 to TRBJ2-3; the D gene is possibly TRBD1 (5 bases). The CDR3 extends 3 residues past the end of the read, so its final part is completed from the germline J gene. CDR3 length: 14 amino acids. V was clipped by 6 bases and J by 0 bases, with 10 bases between them. Germline loops: CDR1 SNHLY, CDR2 FYNNEI.

This clone turned up a few times. The CDR3 end falls 3 residues outside the read, so it is completed with the germline J gene. This rearrangement joins TRBV5-5 to TRBJ2-7, with 10 bases identical to TRBD1. The CDR3 spans 15 residues. Germline CDR1 reads SGHKS; CDR2 reads YYEKEE (reference sequence). After removal of 5 bases from V and 3 bases from J, the junction contained 8 bases not matched to a gene. The CDR3 loop reads CASSFGTGVYYEQYF. CDR3 bases read: TGTGCCAGCAGTTTCGGGACAGGGGTCTACTACGAG.

On this clone itself: The read finishes 3 residues shy of the CDR3 end, and the germline J gene is used to complete it. This rearrangement joins TRBV7-2 to TRBJ2-1; 8 positions agree with TRBD2. V shed 5 bases and J 8 bases; nucleotides not matched to a gene: 8. This CDR3 spans 14 amino acids. Germline V gene lookup returns CDR1 SGHTA and CDR2 FQGNSA. The DNA read from the CDR3 is TGTGCCAGCAGCCCCGGACTAGCAGTTCATGAG. Amino acids: CASSPGLAVHE. The CDR3 as a whole reads CASSPGLAVHEQFF.

This clone was seen a few times. The read terminates 3 residues ahead of where the CDR3 ends, so the germline J gene completes it. The V gene is TRBV20-1, the J gene TRBJ2-1; 9 nucleotides agree with TRBD1. Germline V gives CDR1 DFQATT, CDR2 SNEGSKA (reference sequence). Trimming cost V 3 bases and J 6 bases; bases outside gene matches: 9. This CDR3 has 15 amino acids. The CDR3 loop reads CSASGPGQGFNEQFF. Partial CDR3 DNA: TGCAGTGCTAGCGGACCGGGACAGGGTTTCAATGAG.

This clone occurred many times. The read ends 3 residues shy of where the CDR3 ends; the end is completed using the germline J gene. This rearrangement joins TRBV4-2 to TRBJ2-2, with D perhaps matching TRBD2 (7 bases). The germline V gene has CDR1 LGHNA and CDR2 YNFKEQ. The CDR3 is made up of 15 amino acids. Trimming removed 4 bases at V and 3 bases at J, with 12 bases between. The CDR3 loop reads CASSPRGGDTGELFF. The CDR3 bases that were read are TGTGCCAGCAGCCCGAGGGGGGGCGACACCGGGGAG.

This clone occurred many times. With the read ending 3 residues before the CDR3 end, the germline J gene is used to fill in that end. The chain links TRBV15 to TRBJ2-3, with 10 bases that match TRBD2. Trimming cost V 1 base and J 4 bases; bases outside gene matches: 5. CDR3 size: 16 residues. Germline-derived CDR1 and CDR2 are LNHNV and YYDKDF (reference sequence). CDR3 DNA, as far as it was read: TGTGCCACCAGCAGAGTTCTAGCGGGAGAAGCAGATACG. Its protein product is CATSRVLAGEADT. The full CDR3 protein reads CATSRVLAGEADTQYF. The full variable domain, completed using reference TRBV15 and TRBJ2-3, is DAMVIQNPRYQVTQFGKPVTLSCSQTLNHNVMYWYQQKSSQAPKLLFHYYDKDFNNEADTPDNFQSRRPNTSFCFLDIRSPGLGDTAMYLCATSRVLAGEADTQYFGPGTRLTVL.

This clone was counted at least ten times. The CDR3 extends 3 residues past the end of the read, so its final part is completed from the germline J gene. The chain couples TRBV10-2 to TRBJ2-3; 7 bases are shared with TRBD2. Unmatched junction bases numbered 9, after V lost 6 bases and J lost 6 bases. This CDR3 comprises 14 residues. CDR1 is WSHSY and CDR2 is SAAADI in the germline V gene. Here the CDR3 reads CASSLPGGGDTQYF. The CDR3 DNA, read in part, is TGCGCCAGCAGCCTCCCCGGCGGGGGTGATACG.

The sample holds many counts of this clone. Coverage ceases 3 residues before the CDR3 finishes, and the germline J gene fills in the end. This chain links TRBV7-9 with TRBJ1-2; TRBD1 matches 8 bases. CDR1 is SEHNR, CDR2 FQNEAQ, per germline (reference sequence). The V and J ends lost 5 bases and 7 bases, in that order; junction bases with no gene match: 12. This CDR3 region has 15 residues. CDR3 loop: CASSRERTGTGGYTF. The sequenced CDR3 bases are TGTGCCAGCAGCCGAGAAAGGACAGGGACGGGTGGC.